What follows are 21 T cell receptor beta chains derived from one specimen sequenced in a study of Ad26.COV2.S vaccination and SARS-CoV-2 variants. Profiled with immunoSEQ multiplex PCR; TCRdb holds only in-frame clones, not every one. The sample has 300,000 to 400,000 clones; about 86% are singletons. Treatment meaning: 15 to 20 received Ad26.COV2.S at low or high dose, single or two shots; a few received placebo; per-sample allocation not given. Repertoires come from day 63 after the first vaccine or placebo injection. Material: peripheral blood, obtained in a trial of Ad26.COV2.S vaccine versus placebo. The receptors originated from a person aged 18-60 years who received the Ad26.COV2.S COVID-19 vaccine or a placebo.

This chain joins TRBV5-1 and TRBJ1-2, with TRBD1 matching 7 bases. CDR1 and CDR2 (germline): SGHRS, YFSETQ. V shed 3 bases, J shed 7 bases, and the junction held 27 bases outside the gene matches. The CDR3 sequence is 20 residues long. CDR3 sequence (DNA): TGCGCCAGCAGCTCCGGTAGTTTAGGAGTGCGTGCAGGGGGAATTGGTGGCTACACCTTC. Its translation is CASSSGSLGVRAGGIGGYTF.

V gene TRBV5-4 combines with J gene TRBJ1-6; TRBD1 is a possible D gene (6 bases). Germline V gene data show CDR1 as SGHNT and CDR2 as YYREEE (reference sequence). Trimming cost V 4 bases and J 6 bases, with 11 bases left between them. The CDR3 loop spans 14 amino acids. CDR3 in amino acids: CASSARDTNSPLHF. CDR3 sequence (DNA): TGTGCCAGCAGCGCCCGGGACACTAATTCACCCCTCCACTTT.

The CDR3 here is CASRGQGYGYTF. The CDR3 DNA sequence: TGTGCCAGCAGGGGACAGGGATATGGCTACACCTTC. The V call is TRBV7-9, the J call TRBJ1-2; 9 bases are a match to TRBD1. Germline trimming cut 6 bases from V and 5 bases from J; bases unmatched to any gene: 1. This CDR3 spans 12 amino acids. Germline-derived CDR1 and CDR2 are SEHNR and FQNEAQ (reference sequence).

The chain links TRBV5-8 to TRBJ2-3; D is undetermined. Germline V gene sequence: CDR1 SGHTS, CDR2 YDEGEE. Trimming cost V 1 base and J 2 bases, with 11 bases left between them. This CDR3 region has 15 residues. CDR3 residues: CASSLRQNPTDTQYF. DNA for the CDR3: TGTGCCAGCAGCTTGCGGCAGAACCCCACAGATACGCAGTATTTT. The whole variable domain, remainder taken from reference TRBV5-8 and TRBJ2-3, is EAGVTQSPTHLIKTRGQQATLRCSPISGHTSVYWYQQALGLGLQFLLWYDEGEERNRGNFPPRFSGRQFPNYSSELNVNALELEDSALYLCASSLRQNPTDTQYFGPGTRLTVL.

The gene calls are TRBV10-2 and TRBJ2-7, with D unresolved. CDR1 and CDR2 from the germline V gene are WSHSY and SAAADI. The CDR3 length is 13 residues. Trimming cost V 2 bases and J 2 bases, with 7 bases left between them. Written as DNA, the CDR3 is TGCGCCAGCAGTGAGGGCTTTCCCTACGAGCAGTACTTC. As protein: CASSEGFPYEQYF.

The V call is TRBV9, the J call TRBJ2-1; D unclear. V lost 1 base, J lost 4 bases, and 9 bases lay in between. CDR1 is SGDLS, CDR2 YYNGEE, per germline. The CDR3 covers 14 residues. The CDR3 DNA is TGTGCCAGCAGCGTACTCGGGCAATACAATGAGCAGTTCTTC. Its translation: CASSVLGQYNEQFF.

The rearrangement joins TRBV6-2 or TRBV6-3 to TRBJ1-1, with D unclear. V gave up 2 bases and J gave up 10 bases, with 11 bases separating them. There are 12 residues in the CDR3. Germline V CDR1 and CDR2: MNHEY, SVGEGT. The CDR3 region is CASSYGRFSAFF. CDR3 DNA: TGTGCCAGCAGTTACGGAAGGTTTTCAGCTTTCTTT.

This clone is a singleton in its sample. V usage is TRBV7-3 and J usage is TRBJ2-7; the match to TRBD1 covers 9 bases. With V trimmed by 2 bases and J by 8 bases, 10 bases remained unmatched. CDR3 length: 15 amino acids. Germline assignment: CDR1 SGHTA and CDR2 FQGTGA. The CDR3 protein is CASSLHGDRGYQQYF. The CDR3 DNA follows: TGTGCCAGCAGCTTACATGGCGACAGGGGGTATCAGCAGTACTTC.

The chain carries TRBV27 and TRBJ1-5; a possible D gene is TRBD1 (5 bases). The V and J ends lost 3 bases and 7 bases respectively, with 13 bases between them. The CDR3 contains 14 residues. The germline CDR1 and CDR2 sequences are MNHEY and SMNVEV (reference sequence). CDR3 region: CASSFQGRGQPQHF. The CDR3 bases are TGTGCCAGCAGTTTCCAGGGAAGGGGACAGCCCCAGCATTTT.

This clone has a single count. The chain links TRBV5-1 to TRBJ2-5, with D perhaps TRBD1 (5 bases). The length of the CDR3 is 15 residues. CDR1 SGHRS and CDR2 YFSETQ come from the germline V gene. V lost 6 bases and J 1 base, leaving 16 bases between the germline ends. The CDR3 bases are TGCGCCAGCACCCTCTCAGGGTGGCGCCAAGAGACCCAGTACTTC. It yields the protein CASTLSGWRQETQYF.

The CDR3 sequence is CASSLERSGVTNEKLFF. The CDR3 DNA reads as TGTGCCAGCAGCTTGGAGCGGTCAGGGGTAACTAATGAAAAACTGTTTTTT. The gene calls are TRBV5-6 and TRBJ1-4; the D gene is possibly TRBD1 (6 bases). Germline loops: CDR1 SGHDT, CDR2 YYEEEE. The CDR3 loop spans 17 amino acids. The V end was cut by 0 bases, the J end by 1 base, with 13 bases between.

The rearrangement joins TRBV30 to TRBJ1-6, with D unclear. The CDR3 totals 13 residues. Deletions cut 4 bases from V and 10 bases from J, with 14 bases between. Germline CDR1 is GTSNPN and CDR2 is SVGIG (reference sequence). CDR3 in DNA: TGTGCCTGGAATCGGTTCTCAGGATCACCCCTCCACTTT. This sequence encodes CAWNRFSGSPLHF.

V and J are TRBV10-3 and TRBJ1-1; D is undetermined. CDR3 length equals 17 residues. V was trimmed by 0 bases and J by 0 bases, leaving 14 bases between them. In germline, CDR1 is ENHRY, CDR2 SYGVKD. The CDR3 region is CAISESTGRTMNTEAFF. CDR3 sequence (DNA): TGTGCCATCAGTGAGTCGACGGGCAGGACGATGAACACTGAAGCTTTCTTT.

The V call is TRBV13, the J call TRBJ1-2; D uncertain. Trimming took off 1 base at V and 5 bases at J, with 14 bases between the two ends. CDR1 and CDR2 (germline): PRHDT, FYEKMQ (reference sequence). CDR3 length: 15 residues. This CDR3 is CASSLVPGPWYGYTF. Written as DNA, the CDR3 is TGTGCCAGCAGCTTAGTTCCGGGCCCCTGGTATGGCTACACCTTC.

This chain joins TRBV7-8 and TRBJ2-7; no clear D. CDR3 length: 11 residues. The germline V gene encodes CDR1 SGHVS and CDR2 FQNEAQ. With 5 bases removed from V and 5 bases from J, the gap between germline ends came to 7 bases. As DNA, the CDR3 is TGTGCCAGCAGCCCCCGGGACGAGCAGTACTTC. It is translated as CASSPRDEQYF.

The chain recombines TRBV5-4 with TRBJ1-6, with 8 bases that match TRBD1. Germline loops: CDR1 SGHNT, CDR2 YYREEE (reference sequence). The trim removed 0 bases at V and 0 bases at J, leaving 11 bases unmatched. The CDR3 loop spans 20 amino acids. The CDR3 DNA reads TGTGCCAGCAGCTTGGGGACAGGGCCCCGTCGGGGCTCCTATAATTCACCCCTCCACTTT. Protein: CASSLGTGPRRGSYNSPLHF.

The rearrangement uses TRBV15 and TRBJ1-4, with D tentatively TRBD1 (5 bases). Trimming pared 2 bases from V and 4 bases from J, leaving 11 bases between. The CDR3 covers 15 residues. Germline V gives CDR1 LNHNV, CDR2 YYDKDF (reference sequence). CDR3 protein: CATSRTRDGNEKLFF. CDR3 nucleotides: TGTGCCACCAGCAGAACCCGGGACGGTAATGAAAAACTGTTTTTT. Filled out from reference TRBV15 and TRBJ1-4, the complete variable domain reads DAMVIQNPRYQVTQFGKPVTLSCSQTLNHNVMYWYQQKSSQAPKLLFHYYDKDFNNEADTPDNFQSRRPNTSFCFLDIRSPGLGDTAMYLCATSRTRDGNEKLFFGSGTQLSVL.

V usage is TRBV3-1 (or the pseudogene TRBV3-2) and J usage is TRBJ2-5; no reliable D call. The germline gives CDR1 LGHDT, CDR2 YNNKEL (reference sequence). Trimming stripped 5 bases from V and 0 bases from J, with 13 bases between. This CDR3 is built from 15 residues. In DNA form, the CDR3 reads TGTGCCAGCAGCTCCAGTGGCGCGAACCAAGAGACCCAGTACTTC. As protein: CASSSSGANQETQYF.

V gene TRBV30 combines with J gene TRBJ1-5; no clear D gene. The ends were cut back, 4 bases at V and 6 bases at J, with 13 bases in the middle. Germline assignment: CDR1 GTSNPN and CDR2 SVGIG (reference sequence). There are 13 residues in the CDR3. CDR3 bases: TGTGCCTGGAACACGGGTGGGAGTCAGCCCCAGCATTTT. Its translation: CAWNTGGSQPQHF. The full variable domain, its missing parts supplied by reference TRBV30 and TRBJ1-5, is SQTIHQWPATLVQPVGSPLSLECTVEGTSNPNLYWYRQAAGRGLQLLFYSVGIGQISSEVPQNLSASRPQDRQFILSSKKLLLSDSGFYLCAWNTGGSQPQHFGDGTRLSIL.

The chain has TRBV5-4 and TRBJ2-7; TRBD2 matches 9 bases. The V gene's germline CDR1 is SGHNT and CDR2 YYREEE (reference sequence). J gave up 7 bases and V 1 base, and 9 bases lay outside the gene matches. This CDR3 has 15 amino acids. The CDR3 loop reads CASSLRAGGPMEQYF. In nucleotides, the CDR3 is TGTGCCAGCAGCTTGCGGGCGGGGGGGCCGATGGAGCAGTACTTC.

This clone was found a few times. The chain uses TRBV30 and TRBJ1-6; possible D gene TRBD1, 6 bases. CDR1 GTSNPN and CDR2 SVGIG come from the germline V gene (reference sequence). The CDR3 consists of 15 residues. The ends were cut back, 7 bases at V and 9 bases at J, with 22 bases in the middle. This CDR3 is CASATGSPGGSPLHF. Written as DNA, the CDR3 is TGTGCCTCCGCGACAGGCTCCCCCGGTGGTTCACCCCTCCACTTT. Full variable domain (missing parts from reference TRBV30 and TRBJ1-6): SQTIHQWPATLVQPVGSPLSLECTVEGTSNPNLYWYRQAAGRGLQLLFYSVGIGQISSEVPQNLSASRPQDRQFILSSKKLLLSDSGFYLCASATGSPGGSPLHFGNGTRLTVT.